These T cell receptor beta chains were read from a single sample in a study of shared clonotypes between healthy human individuals. Assay: immunoSEQ multiplex PCR; the TCRdb copy retains only in-frame clones and omits some. The data contain more than 2 million clones, around 95% of them seen just once; the ten biggest clones take up around 0.13%. Sequencing input: naive CD4+ T cells sorted from blood. These receptors were taken from a man aged 18 to 29 in good health. The CDR3 runs from the conserved cysteine through the conserved F or W. A D gene is named only where the DNA matches it firmly.

CDR3aa: CASSLAAVYGYTF
v_gene: TRBV5-1
d_gene: NA
j_gene: TRBJ1-2

CDR3aa: CASRRDSFNTEAFF
v_gene: TRBV5-1
d_gene: TRBD1
j_gene: TRBJ1-1

CDR3aa: CASSLGGQGDF
v_gene: TRBV7-9
d_gene: NA
j_gene: TRBJ2-3

CDR3aa: CASSERDSGEQYF
v_gene: TRBV10-1
d_gene: NA
j_gene: TRBJ2-7

CDR3aa: CASSLAGTGRNYEQYF
v_gene: TRBV4-2
d_gene: NA
j_gene: TRBJ2-7

CDR3aa: CASSSPGGAFF
v_gene: TRBV5-1
d_gene: TRBD1
j_gene: TRBJ1-1

CDR3aa: CASSLSSTVNTEAFF
v_gene: TRBV7-2
d_gene: NA
j_gene: TRBJ1-1

CDR3aa: CASSLNPGDYGYTF
v_gene: TRBV28
d_gene: NA
j_gene: TRBJ1-2

CDR3aa: CASSPVVMNTEAFF
v_gene: TRBV5-6
d_gene: NA
j_gene: TRBJ1-1

CDR3aa: CASRYRAGMDYGYTF
v_gene: TRBV6-4
d_gene: NA
j_gene: TRBJ1-2

CDR3aa: CAIQGRANYGYTF
v_gene: TRBV6-1
d_gene: NA
j_gene: TRBJ1-2

CDR3aa: CAWEPGQGIDGHTF
v_gene: TRBV30
d_gene: TRBD1
j_gene: TRBJ1-2

CDR3aa: CASSLIGTETQYF
v_gene: TRBV7-9
d_gene: NA
j_gene: TRBJ2-5

CDR3aa: CASSGGQGASSPLHF
v_gene: TRBV5-1
d_gene: TRBD1
j_gene: TRBJ1-6

CDR3aa: CASSGLRVLVTEAFF
v_gene: TRBV6-1
d_gene: NA
j_gene: TRBJ1-1

CDR3aa: CASSQGVTQYF
v_gene: TRBV14
d_gene: NA
j_gene: TRBJ2-5

CDR3aa: CASSLASGRETQYF
v_gene: TRBV5-1
d_gene: NA
j_gene: TRBJ2-5

CDR3aa: CASSSPGRGGQETQYF
v_gene: TRBV6-5
d_gene: TRBD2
j_gene: TRBJ2-5

CDR3aa: CASSYSDRGSYEQYF
v_gene: TRBV6-6
d_gene: TRBD1
j_gene: TRBJ2-7

CDR3aa: CASTPDGNPNTIYF
v_gene: TRBV5-1
d_gene: NA
j_gene: TRBJ1-3

CDR3aa: CASSYDNTDTQYF
v_gene: TRBV6-5
d_gene: NA
j_gene: TRBJ2-3

CDR3aa: CASSQGGSGINEQFF
v_gene: TRBV4-2
d_gene: TRBD2
j_gene: TRBJ2-1

CDR3aa: CASGNLYEQYF
v_gene: TRBV6-1
d_gene: NA
j_gene: TRBJ2-7

CDR3aa: CASSSKTGGLNRYEQYF
v_gene: TRBV19
d_gene: TRBD1
j_gene: TRBJ2-7